Following are 24 T cell receptor delta chains from one sample sequenced in a study of gammadelta T cells in human blood. TCRdb re-identified clones in the RT-PCR reads via CATT. The data show roughly 250 delta-chain clones, less than 30% seen once. Material: non-Vgamma9Vdelta2 gamma-delta T cells from adult blood. Source of these receptors: a human donor.

As concerns this clone: A far larger clone is just one base off, so this is likely a read error. The genes are TRDV1 and TRDJ1, with 8 bases identical to TRDD3. CDR3 length: 23 amino acids. The germline gives CDR1 TSWWSYY, CDR2 QGS. V lost 1 base to trimming and J lost 0 bases; unmatched junction nucleotides: 25. CDR3 coding DNA: TGTGCTCTTGGGGAACCTCCCACCTACTGGGGGCCAGATAGTTACGTCTACACCGATAAACTCATCTTT. Translated: CALGEPPTYWGPDSYVYTDKLIF.

This clone counts as large. Being one base from a much bigger clone, this may be a read error. Other DNA sequences in the same sample also yield this CDR3. This sequence joins TRDV3 and TRDJ1, with 9 bases matching TRDD3. CDR1 and CDR2 (germline): TVYSNPD, GDNSRS (reference sequence). After removal of 1 base from V and 5 bases from J, the junction contained 11 bases not matched to a gene. The CDR3 is 15 residues long. CDR3 region: CAFTTLGDLTDKLIF. In DNA, the CDR3 is TGTGCCTTTACCACTCTGGGGGATCTTACTGATAAACTCATCTTT.

About this clone: It may be a read error: a sequence one base away is much more abundant. Other DNA sequences in this sample translate to the same CDR3. The chain carries TRDV1 and TRDJ1, with 9 bases identical to TRDD3. The CDR3 consists of 25 residues. Germline CDR1 and CDR2: TSWWSYY and QGS. V lost 0 bases, J lost 2 bases, and 31 bases stayed unmatched. CDR3 DNA: TGTGCTCTTGGGGAACTTTACTCGACTCTCTGGGAGGGGGATACTACCGGACCATATACCGATAAACTCATCTTT. It is translated as CALGELYSTLWEGDTTGPYTDKLIF.

Turning to this clone: A read error likely explains why the TCRdb protein, taken from a much larger clone, differs from this DNA's translation at residue 5; the protein shown is translated from the DNA. The rearrangement uses TRDV2 and TRDJ3, with a possible D match to TRDD3 (5 bases). This CDR3 region has 15 residues. Per germline, CDR1 GEAIGNYY and CDR2 EKD. Trimming removed 3 bases from V and 8 bases from J, with 13 bases in between. This CDR3 is CACDPGGPNTRQMFF. As DNA, the CDR3 is TGTGCCTGTGACCCCGGGGGGCCCAACACCCGACAGATGTTTTTC.

This clone was seen a handful of times. TCRdb's protein for this DNA is that of a much larger clone and differs from the translation at residue 10, likely a read error; the protein shown is the DNA translation. The V call is TRDV1, the J call TRDJ1, with 12 bases fitting TRDD3. CDR3 length equals 20 residues. Germline lookup yields CDR1 TSWWSYY and CDR2 QGS. The J segment lost 3 bases and the V segment lost 2 bases, leaving 16 bases of the junction unmatched. The CDR3 DNA is TGTGCTCTTGGGGAAGGATGGGCCCTCCACTGGGGGATACCGTCCGATAAACTCATCTTT. Translated: CALGEGWALHWGIPSDKLIF.

In regard to this clone: A read error is the likely source, as a far larger clone sits one nucleotide away. The chain is built from TRDV1 and TRDJ1, with 13 bases identical to TRDD3. Germline lookup yields CDR1 TSWWSYY and CDR2 QGS. The CDR3 is 19 amino acids. V lost 4 bases and J lost 5; bases outside the gene matches: 16. The CDR3 reads CALGVAPFLTGGYADKLIF. The CDR3 DNA sequence: TGTGCTCTTGGGGTTGCCCCGTTCCTGACTGGGGGATACGCAGATAAACTCATCTTT.

A few counts support this clone. This likely came from a read error, as a far larger clone is one base away. The same CDR3 is also encoded by other DNA sequences in this sample. The chain carries TRDV1 and TRDJ3; 13 positions match TRDD3. Germline V CDR1 and CDR2: TSWWSYY, QGS. The CDR3 runs to 21 residues. In nucleotides, the CDR3 is TGTGCTCTTGGTAGTACTGGGGGATACGCCTCTAGCTCCTGGGACACCCGGCAGATGTTTTTC. Translation: CALGSTGGYASSSWDTRQMFF.

This clone occurred a few times. A read error is likely here: a far larger clone is one base away. Different DNA sequences within this sample yield the same CDR3. The V gene is TRDV1, the J gene TRDJ2; possible D gene TRDD2, 5 bases. The V and J ends lost 3 bases and 4 bases respectively, with 18 bases between them. This CDR3 contains 17 residues. Germline assignment: CDR1 TSWWSYY and CDR2 QGS. CDR3 loop: CALGEPYPWLRTAQLFF. CDR3 in DNA: TGTGCTCTTGGGGAGCCCTACCCATGGCTGCGGACAGCACAACTCTTCTTT.

Turning to this clone: A single base is all that separates this from a far larger clone, so a read error is likely. The chain is built from TRDV1 and TRDJ1, with 11 nucleotides matching TRDD3. The CDR3 runs to 23 residues. Germline V CDR1 and CDR2: TSWWSYY, QGS. The CDR3 DNA sequence: TGTGCTCTTGGGGAACTAGTGTTTTTACGAAGAGCTGGGGGATACTGGACGGCCGATAAACCCATCTTT. Translated, it gives CALGELVFLRRAGGYWTADKPIF.

As regards this clone: With a far larger clone one base away, a read error is the likely cause. This chain links TRDV3 with TRDJ1, with TRDD2 matching over 9 bases. CDR1 is TVYSNPD and CDR2 is GDNSRS in the germline V gene (reference sequence). V was pared by 4 bases and J by 0 bases, with 24 bases of the junction left unmatched. The CDR3 is 20 residues long. The CDR3 region is CASFGLPTSLTGFDTDKLIF. CDR3 coding DNA: TGTGCCTCGTTCGGCCTTCCTACGAGTCTGACGGGGTTTGACACCGATAAACTCATCTTT.

Details on this clone: Given a far larger clone just one base away, this is likely a sequencing read error. The chain uses TRDV1 and TRDJ3; 9 bases map to TRDD3. The V gene end was trimmed by 3 bases and the J gene end by 0 bases; junction bases not matched to a gene: 18. The length of the CDR3 is 23 residues. The germline CDR1 and CDR2 sequences are TSWWSYY and QGS. Written as DNA, the CDR3 is TGTGCTCTTGGGGAGAGGGCCTTCCCCCATGGTGGGGGATACTCCTGGGACACCCGACAGATGTTTTTC. This encodes CALGERAFPHGGGYSWDTRQMFF.

This clone is large. In the same sample, other DNA sequences code for this CDR3. This chain joins TRDV1 and TRDJ1, with TRDD3 identical over 8 bases. V gave up 4 bases and J gave up 0 bases; unmatched junction bases: 34. The CDR3 sequence is 25 residues long. Germline CDR1 reads TSWWSYY; CDR2 reads QGS. The CDR3 sequence: CALGAETVPLLLGVATRVYTDKLIF. DNA for the CDR3: TGTGCTCTTGGGGCCGAAACCGTTCCCCTCTTACTGGGGGTTGCCACCCGCGTCTACACCGATAAACTCATCTTT.

This clone ranks as large. The same CDR3 also results from other DNA sequences found in this sample. The rearrangement uses TRDV1 and TRDJ1; TRDD3 matches 11 bases. The germline gives CDR1 TSWWSYY, CDR2 QGS. V was pared by 2 bases and J by 2 bases, with 31 bases of the junction left unmatched. The length of the CDR3 is 25 residues. This CDR3 is CALGESPILLPLRGLGGYGTDKLIF. CDR3 nucleotide sequence: TGTGCTCTTGGGGAATCCCCCATCCTTCTTCCCCTCCGAGGACTTGGGGGATACGGTACCGATAAACTCATCTTT.

In its sample, this clone was seen a few times. A much more abundant neighbour one base away suggests this may be a read error. Other DNA sequences in this specimen translate into the identical CDR3. The V and J genes are TRDV1 and TRDJ1, with a possible D match to TRDD2 (8 bases). Germline values: CDR1 TSWWSYY, CDR2 QGS. The CDR3 has 23 residues. V lost 4 bases and J lost 5, with 41 bases in between. The CDR3: CALGGLTTSYDLLGPGVSDKLIF. The CDR3 DNA follows: TGTGCTCTTGGGGGCCTGACTACTTCCTACGACCTACTGGGGCCGGGCGTCTCAGATAAACTCATCTTT.

This clone has more than one count but fewer than ten. A far bigger clonotype differs at one base, so this is likely a read error. The sample has other DNA sequences that encode this CDR3 too. This rearrangement joins TRDV1 to TRDJ1; 7 bases are a match to TRDD3. From germline, CDR1 is TSWWSYY and CDR2 QGS. The CDR3 sequence is 21 residues long. The V segment lost 2 bases and the J segment 7 bases; nucleotides outside the gene matches: 28. The CDR3 nucleotides are TGTGCTCTTGGGGAAGGCTTCGGCGCTACCCCAGTAACGTTACTGGGGTTTAAACTCATCTTT. Protein: CALGEGFGATPVTLLGFKLIF.

This clone has just a few counts. A far larger clone is one base from this, pointing to a likely read error. V usage is TRDV1 and J usage is TRDJ3; TRDD3 matches 13 bases. This CDR3 contains 21 residues. J lost 1 base, V lost 6 bases, and 12 bases had no gene match. Germline V CDR1 and CDR2: TSWWSYY, QGS. Written as DNA, the CDR3 is TGTGCTCTTGGTAGTACTGGGGGATACGCCTCTAGGTCCTGGGACACCCGACAGATGTTTTTC. This translates into CALGSTGGYASRSWDTRQMFF.

Points on this clone: Only one base separates this from a far larger clonotype, so it likely reflects a read error. The same CDR3 arises from other DNA sequences in this sample as well. The rearrangement uses TRDV1 and TRDJ1; TRDD3 matches at 7 bases. The CDR3 contains 19 residues. Germline values: CDR1 TSWWSYY, CDR2 QGS. CDR3 loop: CALGEFPPGAGGSADKLIF. As DNA, the CDR3 is TGTGCTCTTGGGGAGTTTCCACCTGGGGCTGGGGGGTCGGCCGATAAGCTCATCTTT.

On this clone itself: A single base is all that separates this from a far larger clone, so a read error is likely. Different DNA sequences within this sample yield the same CDR3. The chain joins TRDV1 to TRDJ1; 11 nucleotides line up with TRDD3. Germline CDR1 reads TSWWSYY; CDR2 reads QGS. This CDR3 is built from 25 residues. V lost 2 bases, J lost 5 bases, and 34 bases stayed unmatched. The CDR3 sequence: CALGESPILLPLRGLGGYGTDKLIF. Written as DNA, the CDR3 is TGTGCTCTTGGGGAATCCCCCATCCTTCTTCCCCTCCGAGGACTTGGGGGATACGGTACAGATAAACTCATCTTT.

V gene TRDV1 combines with J gene TRDJ1; TRDD3 aligns across 8 bases. The CDR3 has 16 residues. With V trimmed by 1 base and J by 5 bases, 9 bases remained unmatched. Germline V gene sequence: CDR1 TSWWSYY, CDR2 QGS. CDR3 DNA sequence: TGTGCTCTTGGGGAACGCCTACTGGGGGCCAAGGATAAACTCATCTTT. Translation: CALGERLLGAKDKLIF.

Comments on this clone: It differs at one base from a far larger clone, so likely a read error. The chain has TRDV1 and TRDJ1; 11 nucleotides line up with TRDD3. Germline CDR1 and CDR2: TSWWSYY and QGS. The CDR3 has 24 residues. In DNA form, the CDR3 reads TGTTCTCTTGGGGAAATTAGGACCACCGCTTGGGGTGGGGGATACGTGGGGTACACCGATAAACTCATCTTT. Its translation: CSLGEIRTTAWGGGYVGYTDKLIF.

To note about this clone: Given a far larger clone just one base away, this is likely a sequencing read error. J is TRDJ3 and V is TRDV1; 9 bases line up with TRDD3. Germline CDR1 TSWWSYY, CDR2 QGS. The CDR3 runs 23 residues. V trimming: 3 bases; J trimming: 0 bases; junction bases outside the gene matches: 18. The DNA for the CDR3 is TGTGCTCTTGGGGAGAGGGTCTTCCCCCGTGGTGGGGGATACTCCTGGGACACCCGACAGATGTTTTTC. Residues: CALGERVFPRGGGYSWDTRQMFF.

A word on this clone: A read error is possible here, since a much larger clone lies one base away. At the DNA level, this CDR3 is encoded by other sequences in the same sample as well. The chain is built from TRDV1 and TRDJ1; 8 bases are shared with TRDD3. The CDR3 loop spans 23 amino acids. Germline V lookup: CDR1 TSWWSYY, CDR2 QGS. CDR3 DNA: TGTGCTCTTGGGGAACCTCCCTCCTACTGGGGGCCAGATAGTTACGTCTACACTGATAAACTCATCTTT. This gives the protein CALGEPPSYWGPDSYVYTDKLIF.

No V segment was called; the J segment is TRDJ2. This CDR3 comprises 10 residues. In nucleotides, the CDR3 is TGTAGTGCTTTGACAGCACAACTCTTCTTT. Encoded protein: CSALTAQLFF.

In the case of this clone: Given a far larger clone just one base away, this is likely a sequencing read error. V gene TRDV1 combines with J gene TRDJ1; 12 positions agree with TRDD3. The V gene's germline CDR1 is TSWWSYY and CDR2 QGS. V was pared by 2 bases and J by 3 bases, with 16 bases of the junction left unmatched. The CDR3 totals 20 residues. CDR3 sequence (DNA): TGTGCTCTTGGGGAAGGATGTGCCCTCAACTGGGGGATACCGTCCGATAAACTCATCTTT. Its translation is CALGEGCALNWGIPSDKLIF.